Listed below are T cell receptor beta chains from one sample, sequenced in a study of control samples from healthy donors and cancer patients. Generated by immunoSEQ multiplex PCR, the TCRdb table keeps only in-frame clones and is missing some. The sample has about 180,000 clones; nearly 90% are singletons. Source material: blood. These receptors all stem from a woman between 50 and 59 years old in good health. Both conserved end residues are part of each CDR3. Each record gives: clone size, D gene, V gene, J gene, CDR3 DNA, CDR3 protein. A D gene is named only where the DNA matches it firmly. Some rows have no size entry. The others give once, few or many, or a class for an expanded clone.

>-|TRBD1|TRBV28|TRBJ2-1
TGTGCCAGCACCGTCACAGGGGAAGAGCAGTTCTTC
CASTVTGEEQFF
>-|TRBD2|TRBV5-4|TRBJ2-1
TGTGCCAGCAGCTTGGCGTGGTCTAGCGGGAGGAATGAGCAGTTCTTC
CASSLAWSSGRNEQFF
>-|-|TRBV6-5|TRBJ1-6
TGTGCCAGCAGTTTTGGGGGTCGACTGTATGGTTCACCCCTCCACTTT
CASSFGGRLYGSPLHF
>-|-|TRBV9|TRBJ1-1
TGTGCCAGCAGCACGGGCGCTGAAGCTTTCTTT
CASSTGAEAFF
>-|-|TRBV28|TRBJ2-7
TGTGCCAGCAGTTTTGAGTATCGGCGCGAGCAGTACTTC
CASSFEYRREQYF
>-|-|TRBV30|TRBJ1-1
TGTGCCTGGAGTGAAACCCGACTAAACACTGAAGCTTTCTTT
CAWSETRLNTEAFF
>-|-|TRBV6-6|TRBJ1-2
TGTGCCAGCAGTTACTCAGAAGCCTATGGCTACACCTTC
CASSYSEAYGYTF
>-|-|TRBV28|TRBJ1-6
TGTGCCAGCACCGCCGATAGTACGTTTAGCCCGAATTCACCCCTCCACTTT
CASTADSTFSPNSPLHF
>-|-|TRBV25-1|TRBJ2-7
TGTGCCAGCAGTGACCCCTACGAGCAGTACTTC
CASSDPYEQYF
>-|-|TRBV10-3|TRBJ2-3
TGTGCCATCAGTGAGCAGGATACGCAGTATTTT
CAISEQDTQYF
>-|-|TRBV5-1|TRBJ1-1
TGCGCCAGCAGCTTCCGGGTTGACACTGAAGCTTTCTTT
CASSFRVDTEAFF
>-|-|TRBV7-3|TRBJ1-3
TGTGCCAGCAGCTTAGGGGGCACTGGAAACACCATATATTTT
CASSLGGTGNTIYF
>-|-|TRBV5-1|TRBJ1-1
TGCGCCAGCAGCTTGGTTGGGATAATGAACACTGAAGCTTTCTTT
CASSLVGIMNTEAFF
>once|-|TRBV30|TRBJ2-1
TGTGCCTCGGCGAGGAGCTCCTACAATGAGCAGTTCTTC
CASARSSYNEQFF
>-|-|TRBV7-3|TRBJ2-1
TGTGCCAGCAGCTTTGAGCGTGCTGAGCAGTTCTTC
CASSFERAEQFF
>-|-|TRBV7-2|TRBJ2-3
TGTGCCAGCAGCTTAGAAGGGACCACAGATACGCAGTATTTT
CASSLEGTTDTQYF
>once|-|TRBV7-2|TRBJ1-1
TGTGCCAGCAGACCCCAACAGATCACTGAAGCTTTCTTT
CASRPQQITEAFF
>-|-|TRBV6-5|TRBJ2-7
TGTGCCAGCAGTTCTGCCCTCCGGGCCCCCTACGAGCAGTACTTC
CASSSALRAPYEQYF
>-|-|TRBV3-1/TRBV3-2|TRBJ2-1
TGTGCCAGCAGCCAAGAACGCTGGCGAAATGAGCAGTTCTTC
CASSQERWRNEQFF
>-|-|TRBV7-9|TRBJ2-7
TGTGCCAGCACGAAGAGCTACGAGCAGTACTTC
CASTKSYEQYF
>-|TRBD1|TRBV5-6|TRBJ2-5
TGTGCCAGCAGCGTGACCCGAAGGACAGGGAAAGAGACCCAGTACTTC
CASSVTRRTGKETQYF
>-|TRBD2|TRBV7-9|TRBJ2-7
TGTGCCAGCAGCTTAGAGGCTAGCGGGGGCCACGAGCAGTACTTC
CASSLEASGGHEQYF
>-|TRBD1|TRBV19|TRBJ2-3
TGTGCTACAAAGGAGACAGGGAGAGGAACAGATACGCAGTATTTT
CATKETGRGTDTQYF
>-|-|TRBV28|TRBJ1-1
TGTGCCAGCAGTTTGGGGGGGGTCGGCACTGAAGCTTTCTTT
CASSLGGVGTEAFF
>-|-|TRBV28|TRBJ1-1
TGTGCCAGCAGGGGAGTTGGACGGTTTGAAGCTTTCTTT
CASRGVGRFEAFF
>-|TRBD1|TRBV15|TRBJ1-1
TGTGCCACCAGCAGAGGGGCCGACAGGGGGCTTTTCGGCACTGAAGCTTTCTTT
CATSRGADRGLFGTEAFF
>-|TRBD1|TRBV5-1|TRBJ2-5
TGCGCCAGCAGCGACGGGACAGGGGTCCAAGAGACCCAGTACTTC
CASSDGTGVQETQYF
>-|-|TRBV24-1|TRBJ1-2
TGTGCCACCAGTGATACGACAGACTATGGCTACACCTTC
CATSDTTDYGYTF
>-|-|TRBV7-2|TRBJ2-7
TGTGCCAGCAGCTTAGACTTAAGCTCCTACGAGCAGTACTTC
CASSLDLSSYEQYF